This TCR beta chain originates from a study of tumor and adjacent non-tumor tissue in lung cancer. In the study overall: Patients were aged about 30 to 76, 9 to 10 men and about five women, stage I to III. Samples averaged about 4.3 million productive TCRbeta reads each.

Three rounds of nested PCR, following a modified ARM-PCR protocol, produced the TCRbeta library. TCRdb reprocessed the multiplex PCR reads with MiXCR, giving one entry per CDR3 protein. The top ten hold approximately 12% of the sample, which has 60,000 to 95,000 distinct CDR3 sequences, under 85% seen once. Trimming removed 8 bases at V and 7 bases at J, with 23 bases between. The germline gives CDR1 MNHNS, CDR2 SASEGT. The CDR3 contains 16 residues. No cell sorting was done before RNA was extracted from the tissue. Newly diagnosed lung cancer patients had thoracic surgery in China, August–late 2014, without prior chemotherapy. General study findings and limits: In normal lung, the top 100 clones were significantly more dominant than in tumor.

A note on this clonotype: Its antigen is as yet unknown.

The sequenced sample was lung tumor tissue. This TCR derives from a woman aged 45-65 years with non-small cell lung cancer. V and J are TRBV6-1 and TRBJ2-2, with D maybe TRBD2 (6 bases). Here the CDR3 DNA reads TGTGCCAGCCGATGGGATGGGACTCTAATCGGCGGGGAGCTGTTTTTT. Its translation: CASRWDGTLIGGELFF.